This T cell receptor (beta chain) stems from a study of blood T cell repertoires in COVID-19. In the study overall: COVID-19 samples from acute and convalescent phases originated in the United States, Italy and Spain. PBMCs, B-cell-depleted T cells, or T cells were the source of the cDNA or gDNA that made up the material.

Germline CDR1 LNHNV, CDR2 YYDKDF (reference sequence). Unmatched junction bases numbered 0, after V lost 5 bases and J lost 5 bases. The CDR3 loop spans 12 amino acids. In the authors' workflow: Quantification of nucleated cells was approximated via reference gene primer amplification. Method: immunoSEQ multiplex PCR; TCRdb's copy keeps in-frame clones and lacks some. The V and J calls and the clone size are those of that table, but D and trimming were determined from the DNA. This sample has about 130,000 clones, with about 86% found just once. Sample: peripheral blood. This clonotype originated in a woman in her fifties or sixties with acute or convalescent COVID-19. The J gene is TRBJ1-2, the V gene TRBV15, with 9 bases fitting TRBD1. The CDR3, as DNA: TGTGCCACCAGCGGGACAGGGTATGGCTACACCTTC. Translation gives CATSGTGYGYTF.